This is a list of T cell receptor beta chains from one sample in a study of CD8 T cells in ankylosing spondylitis. TCRdb re-called the 5' RACE reads through MiXCR, storing one row per CDR3 protein. The sample contains about 240,000 distinct CDR3 sequences, around 7.8% of which appear only once. The source material was blood, either unsorted or a sorted T cell fraction (not recorded which). These receptors were obtained from a male donor with ankylosing spondylitis or in good health (not recorded which). Both conserved end residues are part of each CDR3. D genes are given only for firm matches. Only part of the rows carry a size: once, few, many, or a class if the clone is expanded.

V gene: TRBV19
CDR3 length: 15
clone size: few
D gene: TRBD1
J gene: TRBJ1-5
CDR3 protein: CASTARDSSNQPQHF
CDR3 DNA: TGTGCCAGTACCGCCCGGGACAGTAGCAATCAGCCCCAGCATTTT

V gene: TRBV6-2/TRBV6-3
CDR3 length: 15
clone size: .
D gene: .
J gene: TRBJ2-7
CDR3 protein: CASGADRAGTYEQYF
CDR3 DNA: TGTGCCAGTGGGGCCGACAGGGCGGGAACCTACGAGCAGTACTTC

V gene: TRBV20-1
CDR3 length: 16
clone size: .
D gene: .
J gene: TRBJ2-3
CDR3 protein: CSAFPLDGGATDTQYF
CDR3 DNA: TGCAGTGCTTTCCCCCTTGACGGGGGCGCGACAGATACGCAGTATTTT

V gene: TRBV24-1
CDR3 length: 14
clone size: .
D gene: .
J gene: TRBJ2-1
CDR3 protein: CATSSSLANNEQFF
CDR3 DNA: TGTGCCACCAGTTCGAGTCTAGCGAACAATGAGCAGTTCTTC

V gene: TRBV3-1
CDR3 length: 11
clone size: many
D gene: .
J gene: TRBJ2-1
CDR3 protein: CASSQWYEQFF
CDR3 DNA: TGTGCCAGCAGCCAATGGTATGAGCAGTTCTTC

V gene: TRBV24-1
CDR3 length: 13
clone size: many
D gene: .
J gene: TRBJ1-4
CDR3 protein: CATSSGPHEKLFF
CDR3 DNA: TGTGCCACCAGTAGCGGGCCTCATGAAAAACTGTTTTTT

V gene: TRBV7-9
CDR3 length: 17
clone size: many
D gene: TRBD1
J gene: TRBJ2-2
CDR3 protein: CASTPHAGQGFTGELFF
CDR3 DNA: TGTGCCAGCACCCCTCATGCGGGACAGGGGTTCACCGGGGAGCTGTTTTTT

V gene: TRBV15
CDR3 length: 13
clone size: many
D gene: .
J gene: TRBJ1-1
CDR3 protein: CATSRVTNTEAFF
CDR3 DNA: TGTGCCACCAGCAGGGTGACGAACACTGAAGCTTTCTTT

V gene: TRBV5-5
CDR3 length: 14
clone size: .
D gene: .
J gene: TRBJ1-1
CDR3 protein: CASSLVSSNTEAFF
CDR3 DNA: TGTGCCAGCAGCTTGGTCAGCTCGAACACTGAAGCTTTCTTT

V gene: TRBV5-6
CDR3 length: 16
clone size: many
D gene: .
J gene: TRBJ2-5
CDR3 protein: CASSQPGRTRKETQYF
CDR3 DNA: TGTGCCAGCAGCCAACCAGGACGAACTCGAAAAGAGACCCAGTACTTC

V gene: TRBV12-3/TRBV12-4
CDR3 length: 18
clone size: .
D gene: TRBD2
J gene: TRBJ2-3
CDR3 protein: CTSSFLLAGGLGTDTQYF
CDR3 DNA: TGTACCAGCAGTTTCCTCCTAGCGGGGGGGCTCGGCACAGATACGCAGTATTTT

V gene: TRBV27
CDR3 length: 14
clone size: .
D gene: .
J gene: TRBJ1-5
CDR3 protein: CASSSHRAREPQHF
CDR3 DNA: TGTGCCAGCAGTTCCCACAGGGCCCGGGAGCCCCAGCATTTT

V gene: TRBV7-2
CDR3 length: 12
clone size: many
D gene: .
J gene: TRBJ1-5
CDR3 protein: CASSADYQPQHF
CDR3 DNA: TGTGCCAGCAGCGCTGACTATCAGCCCCAGCATTTT

V gene: TRBV29-1
CDR3 length: 14
clone size: many
D gene: TRBD1
J gene: TRBJ2-7
CDR3 protein: CSVEHTTGVKEQYF
CDR3 DNA: TGCAGCGTTGAACATACGACAGGGGTAAAGGAGCAGTACTTC

V gene: TRBV5-8
CDR3 length: 15
clone size: .
D gene: .
J gene: TRBJ2-7
CDR3 protein: CASSLVAGEVYEQYF
CDR3 DNA: TGTGCCAGCAGCTTGGTGGCAGGGGAGGTCTACGAGCAGTACTTC

V gene: TRBV29-1
CDR3 length: 13
clone size: many
D gene: .
J gene: TRBJ2-7
CDR3 protein: CSVGARGTYEQYF
CDR3 DNA: TGCAGCGTTGGGGCCAGGGGTACCTACGAGCAGTACTTC

V gene: TRBV30
CDR3 length: 13
clone size: many
D gene: .
J gene: TRBJ1-1
CDR3 protein: CAWSVQGWTEAFF
CDR3 DNA: TGTGCCTGGAGTGTACAGGGATGGACTGAAGCTTTCTTT

V gene: TRBV4-3
CDR3 length: 16
clone size: many
D gene: .
J gene: TRBJ2-3
CDR3 protein: CASSQDRVEGTDTQYF
CDR3 DNA: TGCGCCAGCAGCCAAGACCGGGTGGAGGGAACAGATACGCAGTATTTT

V gene: TRBV20-1
CDR3 length: 12
clone size: many
D gene: .
J gene: TRBJ2-7
CDR3 protein: CSSLEGSYEQYF
CDR3 DNA: TGCAGTTCTCTCGAGGGGTCCTACGAGCAGTACTTC

V gene: TRBV10-3
CDR3 length: 14
clone size: many
D gene: TRBD2
J gene: TRBJ2-7
CDR3 protein: CAISESSSGAEQYF
CDR3 DNA: TGTGCCATCAGTGAGAGTTCTAGCGGGGCCGAGCAGTACTTC

V gene: TRBV7-2
CDR3 length: 14
clone size: many
D gene: .
J gene: TRBJ2-6
CDR3 protein: CASSLASGANVLTF
CDR3 DNA: TGTGCCAGCAGCTTAGCCTCTGGGGCCAACGTCCTGACTTTC

V gene: TRBV7-9
CDR3 length: 15
clone size: many
D gene: .
J gene: TRBJ1-1
CDR3 protein: CASSSNRGRRTEAFF
CDR3 DNA: TGTGCCAGCAGCTCAAATAGGGGGAGGCGAACTGAAGCTTTCTTT

V gene: TRBV12-3/TRBV12-4
CDR3 length: 13
clone size: many
D gene: TRBD2
J gene: TRBJ2-4
CDR3 protein: CASMGASGVIQYF
CDR3 DNA: TGTGCCAGCATGGGGGCTAGCGGGGTCATTCAGTACTTC

V gene: TRBV7-9
CDR3 length: 17
clone size: many
D gene: TRBD2
J gene: TRBJ2-1
CDR3 protein: CASSATALAGAYNEQFF
CDR3 DNA: TGTGCCAGCAGCGCCACCGCTCTAGCGGGAGCCTACAATGAGCAGTTCTTC

V gene: TRBV12-3/TRBV12-4
CDR3 length: 15
clone size: many
D gene: .
J gene: TRBJ1-2
CDR3 protein: CASSFWQGPNYGYTF
CDR3 DNA: TGTGCCAGCAGTTTTTGGCAGGGTCCTAACTATGGCTACACCTTC

V gene: TRBV4-1
CDR3 length: 16
clone size: many
D gene: TRBD2
J gene: TRBJ2-3
CDR3 protein: CASSLLVAGVSDTQYF
CDR3 DNA: TGCGCCAGCAGCCTTCTCGTGGCGGGAGTCTCCGATACGCAGTATTTT

V gene: TRBV6-2/TRBV6-3
CDR3 length: 14
clone size: many
D gene: .
J gene: TRBJ1-1
CDR3 protein: CASSYEGGITEAFF
CDR3 DNA: TGTGCCAGCAGTTATGAGGGGGGAATCACTGAAGCTTTCTTT

V gene: TRBV7-6
CDR3 length: 13
clone size: many
D gene: .
J gene: TRBJ1-5
CDR3 protein: CASSLDVAQPQHF
CDR3 DNA: TGTGCCAGCAGCTTAGATGTCGCTCAGCCCCAGCATTTT

V gene: TRBV7-2
CDR3 length: 14
clone size: many
D gene: TRBD2
J gene: TRBJ2-7
CDR3 protein: CASSVAGTSVEQYF
CDR3 DNA: TGTGCCAGCAGCGTCGCCGGGACTAGCGTCGAGCAGTACTTC

V gene: TRBV7-2
CDR3 length: 15
clone size: many
D gene: .
J gene: TRBJ2-1
CDR3 protein: CASSPRDRYSDEQFF
CDR3 DNA: TGTGCCAGCAGCCCACGGGACCGCTACTCGGATGAGCAGTTCTTC